These 11 T cell receptor beta chains originate from one sample sequenced in a study of vaccination and CD4 T cells after COVID-19. This sample's treatment: roughly 11-day PBMC culture with coronavirus spike peptide pools or control peptides (ViraFEST assay). Sequence data for DNA of cultured CD4+ T cells were generated by the Oncomine TCR Beta short-read assay. In TCRdb, the PCR reads were re-called with MiXCR into one record per CDR3 protein. This table holds 9,000 to 13,000 distinct CDR3 sequences, around 73% found once. Their antigen targets remain unknown. Sequenced: CD4+ T cells from blood, cultured in vitro. These receptors all come from a human donor who had recovered from COVID-19.

The rearrangement joins TRBV6-2 or TRBV6-3 to TRBJ2-1, with 9 bases that match TRBD2. Germline trimming cut 5 bases from V and 0 bases from J; bases unmatched to any gene: 5. Germline V gene sequence: CDR1 MNHEY, CDR2 SVGEGT. The CDR3 is 16 amino acids. CDR3 in DNA: TGTGCCAGCAGTGACCCTAGCGGGATCTCCTACAATGAGCAGTTCTTC. Amino acid sequence: CASSDPSGISYNEQFF.

The rearrangement links TRBV7-9 to TRBJ1-2, with TRBD1 matching over 7 bases. The germline CDR1 and CDR2 sequences are SEHNR and FQNEAQ (reference sequence). With V trimmed by 5 bases and J by 7 bases, 10 bases remained unmatched. This CDR3 region has 14 residues. As DNA, the CDR3 is TGTGCCAGCAGCCCCGGGACAGCGAACCCTGGCTACACCTTC. It encodes CASSPGTANPGYTF.

The genes are TRBV29-1 and TRBJ2-7; 7 bases line up with TRBD1. CDR1 is SQVTM, CDR2 ANQGSEA, per germline. The length of the CDR3 is 14 residues. The J segment lost 3 bases and the V segment lost 7 bases, leaving 12 bases of the junction unmatched. The CDR3 DNA reads as TGCAGCGCTGGGGACAGCAACCGAGACTACGAGCAGTACTTC. It yields the protein CSAGDSNRDYEQYF.

The genes are TRBV27 and TRBJ2-7; 9 positions match TRBD2. CDR1 is MNHEY and CDR2 is SMNVEV in the germline V gene (reference sequence). This CDR3 is 14 amino acids long. V trimming: 7 bases; J trimming: 4 bases; junction bases outside the gene matches: 8. CDR3 DNA: TGTGCCAGCATCACGCCGGGACTAGCATACGAGCAGTACTTC. The encoded protein is CASITPGLAYEQYF.

This rearrangement joins TRBV9 to TRBJ1-1, with unresolved D. There are 13 residues in the CDR3. V gave up 0 bases and J gave up 1 base, with 4 bases separating them. Germline V gene data show CDR1 as SGDLS and CDR2 as YYNGEE. The CDR3 spells CASSVAGNTEAFF. The CDR3 DNA follows: TGTGCCAGCAGCGTAGCGGGGAACACTGAAGCTTTCTTT.

The CDR3 reads CASRNSLYEQYF. DNA for the CDR3: TGTGCCAGCAGAAACAGCCTCTACGAGCAGTACTTC. The chain is built from TRBV27 and TRBJ2-7; D gene ambiguous. This CDR3 is 12 amino acids long. Germline loops: CDR1 MNHEY, CDR2 SMNVEV (reference sequence). The germline V and J ends were trimmed by 6 bases and 3 bases, with 9 bases remaining between them.

This rearrangement joins TRBV28 to TRBJ2-2; D tentatively fits TRBD1 or TRBD2 (6 bases each). V lost 2 bases and J lost 3, with 16 bases in between. Germline CDR1 MDHEN, CDR2 SYDVKM. There are 17 residues in the CDR3. The CDR3 region has the DNA TGTGCCAGCAGTTTACGGGGGCCCTCCCTCGACACCGGGGAGCTGTTTTTT. Protein sequence: CASSLRGPSLDTGELFF.

Only a few counts were recorded for this clonotype. The rearrangement uses TRBV28 and TRBJ1-1; 7 nucleotides agree with TRBD1. Unmatched junction bases numbered 9, after V lost 8 bases and J lost 6 bases. The CDR3 length is 13 residues. Looked up from germline, CDR1 is MDHEN and CDR2 is SYDVKM. The CDR3 is CASGLQGPPEAFF. The CDR3 DNA reads TGTGCCAGCGGCCTACAGGGGCCCCCTGAAGCTTTCTTT.

The genes are TRBV20-1 and TRBJ1-1, with 7 nucleotides matching TRBD1. Germline trimming cut 2 bases from V and 1 base from J; bases unmatched to any gene: 4. Germline V CDR1 and CDR2: DFQATT, SNEGSKA (reference sequence). This CDR3 region has 14 residues. Written as DNA, the CDR3 is TGCAGTGCTAGAAAGGGGGCCCAGAACACTGAAGCTTTCTTT. It encodes CSARKGAQNTEAFF.

The rearrangement joins TRBV12-3 or TRBV12-4 to TRBJ2-5, with 11 nucleotides matching TRBD2. Trimming at V came to 3 bases and at J to 5 bases, leaving 11 bases not matched to a gene. The CDR3 runs to 17 residues. The CDR3 protein is CASSFGTSGFLKETQYF. Written as DNA, the CDR3 is TGTGCCAGCAGTTTTGGGACTAGCGGTTTTCTAAAGGAGACCCAGTACTTC.

The chain carries TRBV27 and TRBJ1-2; D possibly corresponds to TRBD1 (5 bases). The CDR3 is 14 amino acids. Germline-derived CDR1 and CDR2 are MNHEY and SMNVEV (reference sequence). Deletions cut 8 bases from V and 2 bases from J, with 15 bases between. CDR3: CASRSVGENYGYTF. CDR3 coding DNA: TGTGCCAGCCGGTCGGTAGGGGAGAACTATGGCTACACCTTC.